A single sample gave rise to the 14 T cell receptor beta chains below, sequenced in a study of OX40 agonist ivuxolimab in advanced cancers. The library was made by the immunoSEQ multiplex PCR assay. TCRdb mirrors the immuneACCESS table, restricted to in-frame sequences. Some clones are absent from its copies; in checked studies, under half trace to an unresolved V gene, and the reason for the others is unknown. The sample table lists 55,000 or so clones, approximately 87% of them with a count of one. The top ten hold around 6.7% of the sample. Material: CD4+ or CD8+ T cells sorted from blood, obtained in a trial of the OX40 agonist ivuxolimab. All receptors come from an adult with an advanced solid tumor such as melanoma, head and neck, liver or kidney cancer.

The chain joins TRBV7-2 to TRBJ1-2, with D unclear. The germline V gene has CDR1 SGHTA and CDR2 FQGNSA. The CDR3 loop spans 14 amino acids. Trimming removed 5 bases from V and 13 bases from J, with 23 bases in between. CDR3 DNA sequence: TGTGCCAGCAGCCCACTACGGGAAAGGAGGGCCACCACCTTC. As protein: CASSPLRERRATTF.

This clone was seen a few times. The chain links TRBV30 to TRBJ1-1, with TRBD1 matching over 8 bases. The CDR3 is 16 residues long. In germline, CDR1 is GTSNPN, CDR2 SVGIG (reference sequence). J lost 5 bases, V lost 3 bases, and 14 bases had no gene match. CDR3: CAWSTIYRGEGTEAFF. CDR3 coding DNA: TGTGCCTGGAGCACTATCTACAGGGGGGAGGGGACTGAAGCTTTCTTT. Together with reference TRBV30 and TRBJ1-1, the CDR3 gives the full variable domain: SQTIHQWPATLVQPVGSPLSLECTVEGTSNPNLYWYRQAAGRGLQLLFYSVGIGQISSEVPQNLSASRPQDRQFILSSKKLLLSDSGFYLCAWSTIYRGEGTEAFFGQGTRLTVV.

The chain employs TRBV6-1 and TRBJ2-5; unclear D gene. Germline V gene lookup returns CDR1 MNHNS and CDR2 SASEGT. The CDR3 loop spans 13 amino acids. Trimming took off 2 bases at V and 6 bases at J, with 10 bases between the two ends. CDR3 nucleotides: TGTGCCAGCAGTGAAAGTGATACGAAGACCCAGTACTTC. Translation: CASSESDTKTQYF.

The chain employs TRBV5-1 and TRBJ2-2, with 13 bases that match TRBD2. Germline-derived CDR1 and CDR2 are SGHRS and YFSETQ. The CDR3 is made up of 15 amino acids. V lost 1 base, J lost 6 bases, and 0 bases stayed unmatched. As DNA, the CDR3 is TGCGCCAGCAGCTTGACTAGCGGGGGGGCCGGGGAGCTGTTTTTT. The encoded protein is CASSLTSGGAGELFF. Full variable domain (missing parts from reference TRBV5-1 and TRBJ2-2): KAGVTQTPRYLIKTRGQQVTLSCSPISGHRSVSWYQQTPGQGLQFLFEYFSETQRNKGNFPGRFSGRQFSNSRSEMNVSTLELGDSALYLCASSLTSGGAGELFFGEGSRLTVL.

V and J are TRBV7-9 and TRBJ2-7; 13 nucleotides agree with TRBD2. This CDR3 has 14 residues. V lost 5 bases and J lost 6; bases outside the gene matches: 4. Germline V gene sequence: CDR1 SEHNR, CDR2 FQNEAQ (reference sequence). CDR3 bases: TGTGCCAGCAGCGGACTAGCGGGGGCAGCCGAGCAGTACTTC. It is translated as CASSGLAGAAEQYF.

CDR3 sequence (DNA): TGCGCCAGCAGCTTGGCCAAGCTGTACGGTTACGAGCAGTACTTC. Translated: CASSLAKLYGYEQYF. The J gene is TRBJ2-7, the V gene TRBV5-1; D uncertain. Trimming shortened V by 0 bases and J by 4 bases, and 14 bases separated the two germline ends. CDR3 length: 15 amino acids. The germline CDR1 and CDR2 sequences are SGHRS and YFSETQ.

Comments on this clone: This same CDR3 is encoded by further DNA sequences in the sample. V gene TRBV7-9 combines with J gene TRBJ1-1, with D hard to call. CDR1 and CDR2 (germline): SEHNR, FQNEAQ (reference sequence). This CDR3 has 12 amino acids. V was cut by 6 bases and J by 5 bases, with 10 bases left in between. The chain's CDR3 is CASRQRGTEAFF. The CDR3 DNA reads TGTGCCAGCAGGCAAAGAGGGACTGAAGCTTTCTTT.

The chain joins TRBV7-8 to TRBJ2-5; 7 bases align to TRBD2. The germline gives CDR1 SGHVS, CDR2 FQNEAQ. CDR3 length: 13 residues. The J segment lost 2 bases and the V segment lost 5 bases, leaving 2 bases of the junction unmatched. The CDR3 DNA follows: TGTGCCAGCAGCGGGGGACTACAAGAGACCCAGTACTTC. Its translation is CASSGGLQETQYF.

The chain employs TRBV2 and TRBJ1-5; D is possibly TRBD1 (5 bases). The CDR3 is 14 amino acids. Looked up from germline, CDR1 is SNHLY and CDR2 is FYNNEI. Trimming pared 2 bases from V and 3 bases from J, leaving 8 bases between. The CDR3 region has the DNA TGTGCCAGCAGTGAACAGGGCTACAATCAGCCCCAGCATTTT. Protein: CASSEQGYNQPQHF.

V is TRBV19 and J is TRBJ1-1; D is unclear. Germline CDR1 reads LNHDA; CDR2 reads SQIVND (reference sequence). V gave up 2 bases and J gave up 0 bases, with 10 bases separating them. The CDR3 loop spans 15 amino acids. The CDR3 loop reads CASSINTVLNTEAFF. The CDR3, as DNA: TGTGCCAGTAGTATAAATACAGTCTTGAACACTGAAGCTTTCTTT. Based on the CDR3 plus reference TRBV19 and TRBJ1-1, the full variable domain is DGGITQSPKYLFRKEGQNVTLSCEQNLNHDAMYWYRQDPGQGLRLIYYSQIVNDFQKGDIAEGYSVSREKKESFPLTVTSAQKNPTAFYLCASSINTVLNTEAFFGQGTRLTVV.

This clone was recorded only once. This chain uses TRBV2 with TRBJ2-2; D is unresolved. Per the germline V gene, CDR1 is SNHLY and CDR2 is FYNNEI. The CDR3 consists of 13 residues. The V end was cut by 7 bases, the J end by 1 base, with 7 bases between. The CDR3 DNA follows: TGTGCCAGCACCTCGGAGAACACCGGGGAGCTGTTTTTT. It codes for CASTSENTGELFF.

This chain's CDR3 is CASSPTPVSGQVPFF. CDR3 sequence (DNA): TGTGCCAGCAGTCCGACTCCGGTTAGTGGACAGGTTCCTTTCTTT. This chain uses TRBV6-1 with TRBJ1-1; 7 bases fit TRBD1. V dropped 5 bases and J dropped 12; count of bases not matched to a gene: 18. The germline gives CDR1 MNHNS, CDR2 SASEGT. CDR3 length: 15 amino acids.

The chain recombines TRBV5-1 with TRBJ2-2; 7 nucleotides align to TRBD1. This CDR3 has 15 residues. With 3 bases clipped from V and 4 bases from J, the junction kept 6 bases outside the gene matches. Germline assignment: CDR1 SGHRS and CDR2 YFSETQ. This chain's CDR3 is CASSSDRELTGELFF. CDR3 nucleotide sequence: TGCGCCAGCAGCTCTGACAGGGAACTCACCGGGGAGCTGTTTTTT.

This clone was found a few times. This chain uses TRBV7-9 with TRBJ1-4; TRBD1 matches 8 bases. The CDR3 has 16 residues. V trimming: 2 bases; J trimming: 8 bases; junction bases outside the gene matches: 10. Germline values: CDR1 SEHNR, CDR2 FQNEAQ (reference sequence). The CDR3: CASSLSGGKIGEKLFF. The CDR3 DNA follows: TGTGCCAGCAGCTTATCAGGGGGCAAAATTGGGGAAAAACTGTTTTTT. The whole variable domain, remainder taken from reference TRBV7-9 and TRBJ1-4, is DTGVSQNPRHKITKRGQNVTFRCDPISEHNRLYWYRQTLGQGPEFLTYFQNEAQLEKSRLLSDRFSAERPKGSFSTLEIQRTEQGDSAMYLCASSLSGGKIGEKLFFGSGTQLSVL.